This T cell receptor beta chain is from a study of cytomegalovirus exposure and HLA in healthy donors. CDR1 is MNHEY, CDR2 SMNVEV, per germline (reference sequence). The CDR3 consists of 14 residues. V lost 5 bases and J 10 bases, leaving 15 bases between the germline ends. PCR amplification relied on 60 Vbeta primers (plus 13 Jbeta primers). Repertoires were generated with immunoSEQ multiplex PCR, while TCRdb's copy carries only in-frame clones and drops some. The table records 150,000 to 170,000 clones, roughly 75% of them present only once. The rearrangement links TRBV27 to TRBJ1-6; unclear D gene. The sequence was obtained from a man younger than 35 in good health and CMV-seronegative. The specimen was PBMCs. CDR3 DNA: TGTGCCAGCAGTCCTCAGGTAGATGAATCACCCCTCCACTTT. It codes for CASSPQVDESPLHF.